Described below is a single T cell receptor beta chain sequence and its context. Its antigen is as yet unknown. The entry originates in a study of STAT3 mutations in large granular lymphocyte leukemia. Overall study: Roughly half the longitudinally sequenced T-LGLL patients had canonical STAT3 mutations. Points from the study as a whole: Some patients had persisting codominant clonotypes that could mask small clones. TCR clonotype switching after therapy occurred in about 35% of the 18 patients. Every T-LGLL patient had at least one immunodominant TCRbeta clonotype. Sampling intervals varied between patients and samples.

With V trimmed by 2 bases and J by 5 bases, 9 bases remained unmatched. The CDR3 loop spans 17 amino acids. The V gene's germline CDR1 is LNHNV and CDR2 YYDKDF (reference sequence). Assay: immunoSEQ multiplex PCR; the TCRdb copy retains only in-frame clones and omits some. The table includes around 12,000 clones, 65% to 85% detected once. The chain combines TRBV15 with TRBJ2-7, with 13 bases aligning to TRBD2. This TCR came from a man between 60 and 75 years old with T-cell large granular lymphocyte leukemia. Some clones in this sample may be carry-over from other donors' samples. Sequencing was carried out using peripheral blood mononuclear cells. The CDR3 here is CATSRRLRTSGSHEQYF. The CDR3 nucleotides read TGTGCCACCAGCAGACGACTTAGGACTAGCGGGAGTCACGAGCAGTACTTC. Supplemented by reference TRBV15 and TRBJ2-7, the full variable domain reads DAMVIQNPRYQVTQFGKPVTLSCSQTLNHNVMYWYQQKSSQAPKLLFHYYDKDFNNEADTPDNFQSRRPNTSFCFLDIRSPGLGDTAMYLCATSRRLRTSGSHEQYFGPGTRLTVT.